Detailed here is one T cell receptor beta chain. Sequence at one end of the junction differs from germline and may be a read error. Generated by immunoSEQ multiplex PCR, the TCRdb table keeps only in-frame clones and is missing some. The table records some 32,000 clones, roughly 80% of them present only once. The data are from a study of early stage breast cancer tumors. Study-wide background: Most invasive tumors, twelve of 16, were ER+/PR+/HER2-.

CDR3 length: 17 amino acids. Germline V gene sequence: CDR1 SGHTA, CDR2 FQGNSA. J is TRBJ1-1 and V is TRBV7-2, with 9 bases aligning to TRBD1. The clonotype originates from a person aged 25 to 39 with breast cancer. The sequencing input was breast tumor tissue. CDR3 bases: TGTGCCAGCAGCTTAGCGGGGACAGGGCGGCTGAACGCTGAAGCTTTCTTT. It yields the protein CASSLAGTGRLNAEAFF.